This record covers a single T cell receptor (beta chain). Each subset's genomic DNA was shared equally among a number of immunoSEQ plates. Sequencing used immunoSEQ multiplex PCR; TCRdb keeps in-frame clones, though not all of them. The sample carries approximately 810,000 clones, 90% to 95% recorded once. Positive CCR7 selection of CD45RO-negative cells yielded the naive CD8 cells, and terminally differentiated effector memory CD45RA+ cells were excluded. The entry originates in a study of shared clonotypes between healthy human individuals. Between the trimmed V and J ends, which lost 0 bases and 9 bases, there was a span of 9 bases. Germline-derived CDR1 and CDR2 are ENHRY and SYGVKD. The CDR3 runs to 13 residues.

The V call is TRBV10-3, the J call TRBJ1-5, with unresolved D. The TCR originated in a man younger than 40 in good health. Input material: naive CD8+ T cells sorted from blood. CDR3 loop: CAISESVDSPQHF. In nucleotides, the CDR3 is TGTGCCATCAGTGAGTCGGTCGATTCGCCCCAGCATTTT.